This T cell receptor beta chain was identified in a study of T cell responses to AZD1222 COVID-19 vaccine listed by TCRdb under 2021. A note on the overall study: TCR sequencing was performed for fewer than 250 trial participants, of whom some 200 were given two doses of AZD1222 and around 25 were given two doses of MenACWY control vaccine. Trial participants were enrolled by age into subgroups of 18-55, 56-69 and 70-plus years, and around 150, 28 and 57 TCR-sequenced participants, respectively, were included in these subgroups.

This specimen's time point label, per the study, means: baseline before first vaccination. The treatment or condition label of this sample denotes: meningococcal conjugate vaccine given as trial control. Vaccinee samples came from UK trials COV001 and COV002, including a single-blind randomized controlled phase 2/3 trial of AZD1222 (ChAdOx1 nCoV-19) in healthy adults. For TCRbeta chain sequencing, PBMC samples from trial participants were taken at day 0 and at day 28 after the second dose. Reading from cysteine to phenylalanine, the CDR3 counts 15 amino acids. Only the CDR3 DNA is retained, 45 bases long and in frame from the first base. Trimmed from V: 5 bases; trimmed from J: 8 bases; junction bases lacking a gene match: 9. CDR1 and CDR2, looked up from the germline V gene (reference sequence), are LNHDA and SQIVND. The full study reports these points: CD4 TCRs associated with the vaccine covered the entire spike protein, and the dominant responses were in regions 160-218 and 743-854. Most participants were white British and females outnumbered males, and the authors suggested that clonal diversity may have been underestimated. After two AZD1222 doses, both the breadth and the depth of spike-specific TCRs were significantly higher than at day 0 and than in MenACWY recipients. Because no day 14 peak-response samples were available, the repertoires could be characterized only after the peak T cell response. Epitopes outside the regions mutated in the B.1.351 and B.1.1.7 variants were reportedly recognized by nearly half of the unique spike-specific TCRs. Conclusions about previously exposed vaccinees are limited, since just a handful of AZD1222 recipients were seropositive for SARS-CoV-2 at baseline. In the small 56-69-year group, the increase in depth fell short of significance, most likely because of low power.

The CDR3 regions of human TCRbeta chains were analyzed by immunosequencing. The study's own analysis went as follows. Repertoire TCRs were checked for matches against a reference library of SARS-CoV-2-specific TCRs that had been generated using the MIRA antigen-specificity platform. Breadth meant the fraction of unique TCRs that were SARS-CoV-2-associated, whereas depth meant the fraction of total T cells that were SARS-CoV-2-associated. Using the MIRA data, every spike-specific TCR was mapped to the spike region that the TCR reacted to and assigned to either a CD4 or a CD8 class. Log10-transformed breadth and depth values were compared by one-way ANOVA with Sidak's multiple comparisons tests. In TCRdb, the immuneACCESS table is reduced to in-frame sequences with V and J assigned. These tables do not hold every clone; where another copy was compared, an unresolved V gene accounts for under half, and the others remain unexplained. For V, J and clone size, that table is used; D and trimming come from the DNA. The sample table shows around 95,000 clones, and around 87% are seen once. Jointly, the top ten make up over 4% of the sample.

A remark on this clone: Its antigen specificity is not known. Base qualities were left out, and no much larger clone turns up one base away.

The receptor's source is an adult in good health. This sample comprised peripheral blood, obtained on day 0 of MenACWY control vaccination. The chain is made from TRBV19 and TRBJ1-6, and 7 junctional nucleotides match TRBD1. The CDR3 sequence is CASSVTGDWDSPLHF. In nucleotide form, the sequence is TGTGCCAGTAGTGTTACAGGGGACTGGGATTCACCCCTCCACTTT. The reference TRBV19 and TRBJ1-6 proteins fill in what lies around the CDR3, so the full variable domain reads DGGITQSPKYLFRKEGQNVTLSCEQNLNHDAMYWYRQDPGQGLRLIYYSQIVNDFQKGDIAEGYSVSREKKESFPLTVTSAQKNPTAFYLCASSVTGDWDSPLHFGNGTRLTVT.